This passage covers 21 T cell receptor beta chains from one sample sequenced in a study of CD8 T cells in ankylosing spondylitis. Study results and caveats: It appeared that ankylosing spondylitis blood was characterized by a TCR beta motif of several highly homologous variants.

Their specific antigens are unknown. TCRdb recomputed calls from the 5' RACE reads with MiXCR, one row per CDR3 protein. The sample yields under 550,000 distinct CDR3 sequences, roughly a quarter seen once. The specimen was blood, either unsorted or a sorted T cell fraction (not recorded which). The source is a male donor with ankylosing spondylitis.

The CDR3 sequence: CATSDGRMNTEAFF. As DNA, the CDR3 is TGTGCCACCAGTGATGGCAGGATGAACACTGAAGCTTTCTTT. The J gene is TRBJ1-1, the V gene TRBV24-1; no definite D call. The CDR3 spans 14 residues. Germline values: CDR1 KGHDR, CDR2 SFDVKD. V lost 3 bases, J lost 0 bases, and 7 bases lay in between.

This rearrangement joins TRBV20-1 to TRBJ2-7; D is unresolved. The V gene's germline CDR1 is DFQATT and CDR2 SNEGSKA (reference sequence). Trimming removed 6 bases at V and 2 bases at J, with 11 bases between. There are 12 residues in the CDR3. DNA for the CDR3: TGCAGTGCACCAGACCATACCTACGAGCAGTACTTC. Translation gives CSAPDHTYEQYF.

The chain links TRBV6-2 or TRBV6-3 to TRBJ2-3; perhaps TRBD2 as D (5 bases). Deletions cut 0 bases from V and 2 bases from J, with 9 bases between. The CDR3 runs 15 residues. The germline V gene has CDR1 MNHEY and CDR2 SVGEGT. CDR3 bases: TGTGCCAGCAGTTACTCAGCGGAGAACACAGATACGCAGTATTTT. It specifies CASSYSAENTDTQYF.

This clonotype turned up a few times. The rearrangement uses TRBV10-3 and TRBJ2-7; 7 bases match TRBD1. Unmatched junction bases numbered 7, after V lost 11 bases and J lost 3 bases. This CDR3 has 12 residues. Looked up from germline, CDR1 is ENHRY and CDR2 is SYGVKD. CDR3 sequence (DNA): TGTGCCTCCCGGGACAGAGACTACGAGCAGTACGTC. Translated, it gives CASRDRDYEQYV.

This clonotype was observed a handful of times. The V call is TRBV28, the J call TRBJ1-1; TRBD1 might be the D (5 bases). CDR3 size: 16 residues. V was cut by 4 bases and J by 1 base, with 16 bases left in between. CDR1 MDHEN and CDR2 SYDVKM come from the germline V gene. CDR3 protein: CASSYHSEGTNTEAFF. The CDR3 DNA reads as TGTGCCAGCAGTTATCACTCGGAGGGGACGAACACTGAAGCTTTCTTT.

This clonotype was observed a few times. The chain combines TRBV7-2 with TRBJ1-1; D is undetermined. The CDR3 runs 15 residues. Germline CDR1 SGHTA, CDR2 FQGNSA. Trimming took 4 bases from V and 5 from J, leaving 17 bases between them. CDR3 bases: TGTGCCAGCAGCTACAGCCCCGGGGATGGGACTGAAGCTTTCTTT. Translated: CASSYSPGDGTEAFF.

The sample holds a few counts of this clonotype. The chain couples TRBV6-1 to TRBJ2-7, with D maybe TRBD1 (5 bases). Germline V CDR1 and CDR2: MNHNS, SASEGT. Trimming stripped 4 bases from V and 4 bases from J, with 11 bases between. The CDR3 has 13 amino acids. The CDR3 DNA sequence: TGTGCCAGCAGTGGACAGCTTGGGTACGAGCAGTACGTC. Translated: CASSGQLGYEQYV.

This clonotype was found a few times. This chain connects TRBV5-1 to TRBJ2-5, with no clear D. The V gene's germline CDR1 is SGHRS and CDR2 YFSETQ. The CDR3 spans 12 residues. Deletions cut 7 bases from V and 1 base from J, with 8 bases between. CDR3 residues: CASGIFQETQYF. In DNA form, the CDR3 reads TGCGCCAGCGGGATCTTCCAAGAGACCCAGTACTTC.

The chain uses TRBV20-1 and TRBJ2-3; 11 bases align to TRBD2. Trimming took 5 bases from V and 0 from J; bases not matched to a gene: 7. The germline CDR1 and CDR2 sequences are DFQATT and SNEGSKA (reference sequence). The CDR3 has 16 amino acids. This CDR3 reads CSAPRTSGSSTDTQYF. In DNA form, the CDR3 reads TGCAGTGCTCCCCGGACTAGCGGGTCTAGCACAGATACGCAGTATTTT.

This clonotype is labeled as medium-sized. The chain has TRBV20-1 and TRBJ2-1; 13 bases are a match to TRBD2. CDR3 length: 19 residues. V lost 0 bases to trimming and J lost 0 bases; unmatched junction nucleotides: 8. Germline V gene sequence: CDR1 DFQATT, CDR2 SNEGSKA (reference sequence). DNA of the CDR3: TGCAGTGCTAGAGATCGACTAGCGGGAGGTCCGAGCTCCTACAATGAGCAGTTCTTC. Protein sequence: CSARDRLAGGPSSYNEQFF.

The chain carries TRBV27 and TRBJ2-1; D is ambiguous. V lost 7 bases and J lost 10, with 17 bases in between. The length of the CDR3 is 13 residues. CDR1 MNHEY and CDR2 SMNVEV come from the germline V gene (reference sequence). This chain's CDR3 is CASKPYNEEEQFF. The CDR3 nucleotides read TGTGCCAGCAAGCCCTACAATGAGGAGGAGCAGTTCTTC.

The chain carries TRBV7-9 and TRBJ2-6; D is perhaps TRBD2 (6 bases). This CDR3 spans 17 amino acids. Trimming left V 4 bases short and J 5 bases short, with 18 bases between. Germline CDR1 and CDR2: SEHNR and FQNEAQ (reference sequence). CDR3 protein: CASSSRVGTQRANVLTF. Here the CDR3 DNA reads TGTGCCAGCAGCTCCAGGGTGGGGACTCAGCGGGCCAACGTCCTGACTTTC.

This clonotype has a handful of counts. The genes are TRBV29-1 and TRBJ2-2, with TRBD2 matching 10 bases. Losses at the gene ends were 3 bases for V and 5 bases for J; bases not matched to a gene: 12. The CDR3 is 17 residues long. From germline, CDR1 is SQVTM and CDR2 ANQGSEA. DNA of the CDR3: TGCAGCGTTGATTATGGCCTAGCGGGAGTCGGGACCGGGGAGCTGTTTTTT. Protein: CSVDYGLAGVGTGELFF.

CDR3 sequence reads: CATSRAESSYNEQFF. As DNA, the CDR3 is TGTGCCACCAGTCGGGCGGAAAGCTCCTACAATGAGCAGTTCTTC. This chain connects TRBV24-1 to TRBJ2-1; no clear D gene. Germline V CDR1 and CDR2: KGHDR, SFDVKD. The CDR3 length is 15 residues. V lost 6 bases and J 0 bases, leaving 11 bases between the germline ends.

This clonotype has only a few counts. The chain employs TRBV2 and TRBJ2-7; D is undetermined. V was pared by 4 bases and J by 4 bases, with 5 bases between. The CDR3 covers 11 residues. Germline lookup yields CDR1 SNHLY and CDR2 FYNNEI. CDR3 DNA: TGTGCCAGCAGTGGAGAGTACGAGCAGTACGTC. Translating it yields CASSGEYEQYV.

The genes are TRBV11-2 and TRBJ2-3; D may be TRBD1 (5 bases). Germline V gene data show CDR1 as SGHAT and CDR2 as FQNNGV. With 3 bases removed from V and 3 bases from J, the gap between germline ends came to 10 bases. This CDR3 is 14 amino acids long. The CDR3 bases are TGTGCCAGCAGCTTTTCCAGGGAAACAGATACGCAGTATTTT. Protein sequence: CASSFSRETDTQYF.

In DNA, the CDR3 is TGCAGTGCTGGGGATCTCCTTACTGAAGCTTTCTTT. Protein product: CSAGDLLTEAFF. The chain couples TRBV20-1 to TRBJ1-1; D remains ambiguous. CDR1 is DFQATT and CDR2 is SNEGSKA in the germline V gene (reference sequence). Trimming stripped 5 bases from V and 5 bases from J, with 12 bases between. The CDR3 loop spans 12 amino acids.

This clonotype was counted a few times. The chain joins TRBV5-1 to TRBJ2-1; the D gene is possibly TRBD2 (5 bases). CDR3 length: 14 amino acids. CDR1 and CDR2 (germline): SGHRS, YFSETQ. The V end lost 0 bases, the J end lost 10 bases, and 14 bases lay between the germline ends. This CDR3 is CASSLVGRGREQFF. The CDR3 coding sequence is TGCGCCAGCAGCTTGGTTGGTCGAGGGAGAGAGCAGTTCTTC.

This clonotype was counted a few times. The V and J genes are TRBV12-3 or TRBV12-4 and TRBJ2-7; a possible D gene is TRBD1 (6 bases). The CDR3 sequence is 13 residues long. Trimming stripped 4 bases from V and 2 bases from J, with 9 bases between. This CDR3 is CASSSDRTYEQYF. In DNA form, the CDR3 reads TGTGCCAGCAGTTCTGACAGGACCTACGAGCAGTACTTC.

This clonotype has only a few counts. The V gene is TRBV5-1, the J gene TRBJ2-5; D is ambiguous. The CDR3 has 15 residues. The V end was cut by 1 base, the J end by 5 bases, with 15 bases between. From germline, CDR1 is SGHRS and CDR2 YFSETQ. DNA of the CDR3: TGCGCCAGCAGCTTGTGGAAGAAGGAGACGGAGACCCAGTACTTC. This gives the protein CASSLWKKETETQYF. The full variable domain, completed using reference TRBV5-1 and TRBJ2-5, is KAGVTQTPRYLIKTRGQQVTLSCSPISGHRSVSWYQQTPGQGLQFLFEYFSETQRNKGNFPGRFSGRQFSNSRSEMNVSTLELGDSALYLCASSLWKKETETQYFGPGTRLLVL.

This chain links TRBV19 with TRBJ2-3; 8 positions agree with TRBD2. CDR3 size: 16 residues. After removal of 7 bases from V and 3 bases from J, the junction contained 12 bases not matched to a gene. Germline CDR1 LNHDA, CDR2 SQIVND (reference sequence). CDR3 nucleotides: TGTGCCAGTACCCCCTCTGGCGGGAGGCGTACAGATACGCAGTATTTT. Translated, it gives CASTPSGGRRTDTQYF.